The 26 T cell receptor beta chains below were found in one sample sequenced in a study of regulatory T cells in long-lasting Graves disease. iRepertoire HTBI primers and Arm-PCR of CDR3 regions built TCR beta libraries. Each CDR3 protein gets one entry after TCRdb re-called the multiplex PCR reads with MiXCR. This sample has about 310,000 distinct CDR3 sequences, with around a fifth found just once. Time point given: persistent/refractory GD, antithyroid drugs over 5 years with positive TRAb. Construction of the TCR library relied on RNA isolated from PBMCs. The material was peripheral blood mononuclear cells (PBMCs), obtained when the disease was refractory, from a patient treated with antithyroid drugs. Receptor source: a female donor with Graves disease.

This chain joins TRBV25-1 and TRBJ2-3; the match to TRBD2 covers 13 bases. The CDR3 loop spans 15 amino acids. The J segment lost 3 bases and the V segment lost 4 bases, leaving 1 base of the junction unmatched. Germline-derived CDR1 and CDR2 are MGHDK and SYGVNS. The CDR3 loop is CASSGTSGRTDTQYF. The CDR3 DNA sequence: TGTGCCAGCAGTGGGACTAGCGGGAGAACAGATACGCAGTATTTT.

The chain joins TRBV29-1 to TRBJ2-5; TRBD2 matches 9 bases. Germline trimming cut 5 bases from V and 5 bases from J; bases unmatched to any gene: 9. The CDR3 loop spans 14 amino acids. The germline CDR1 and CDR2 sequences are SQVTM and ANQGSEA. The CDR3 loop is CSVLAGRVGETQYF. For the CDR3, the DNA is TGCAGCGTTCTAGCGGGAAGGGTCGGGGAGACCCAGTACTTC.

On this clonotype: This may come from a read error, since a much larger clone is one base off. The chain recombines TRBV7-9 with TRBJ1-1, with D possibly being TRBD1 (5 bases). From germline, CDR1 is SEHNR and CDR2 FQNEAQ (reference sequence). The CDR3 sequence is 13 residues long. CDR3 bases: TGTGCCAGCAGCCTCGGGACTTACACTGAAGCTCTCTTT. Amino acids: CASSLGTYTEALF.

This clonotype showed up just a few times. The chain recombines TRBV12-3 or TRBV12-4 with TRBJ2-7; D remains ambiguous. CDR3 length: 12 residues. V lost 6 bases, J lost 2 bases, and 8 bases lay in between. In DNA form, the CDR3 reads TGTGCCAGCAGCCCAACAACCTACGAGCAGTACTTC. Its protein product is CASSPTTYEQYF.

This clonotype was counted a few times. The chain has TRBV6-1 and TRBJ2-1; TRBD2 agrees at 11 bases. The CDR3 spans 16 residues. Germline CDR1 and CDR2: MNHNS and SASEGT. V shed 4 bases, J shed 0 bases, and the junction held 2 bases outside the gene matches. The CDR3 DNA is TGTGCCAGCAGTGTTACTAGCGGGAGCTCCTACAATGAGCAGTTCTTC. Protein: CASSVTSGSSYNEQFF.

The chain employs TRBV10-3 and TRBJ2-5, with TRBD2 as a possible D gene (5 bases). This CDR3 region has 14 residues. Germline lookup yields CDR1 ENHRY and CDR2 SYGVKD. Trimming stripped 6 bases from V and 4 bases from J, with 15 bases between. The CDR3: CAISDPEEAETQYF. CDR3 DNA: TGTGCCATCAGCGATCCGGAGGAGGCAGAGACCCAGTACTTC.

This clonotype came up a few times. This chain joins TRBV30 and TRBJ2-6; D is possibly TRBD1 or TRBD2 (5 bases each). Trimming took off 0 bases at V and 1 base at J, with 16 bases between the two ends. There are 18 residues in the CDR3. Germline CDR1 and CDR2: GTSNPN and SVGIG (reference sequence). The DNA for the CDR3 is TGTGCCTGGAGTGTTAGGGGACGATGGGAATCTGGGGCCAACGTCCTGACTTTC. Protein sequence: CAWSVRGRWESGANVLTF.

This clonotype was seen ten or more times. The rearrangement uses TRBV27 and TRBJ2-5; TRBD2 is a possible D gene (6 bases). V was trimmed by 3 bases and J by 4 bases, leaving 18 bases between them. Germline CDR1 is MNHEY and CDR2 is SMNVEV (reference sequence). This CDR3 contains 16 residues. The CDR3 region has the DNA TGTGCCAGCAGTTTGGGAGCGGGTGGGATGATAGAGACCCAGTACTTC. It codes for CASSLGAGGMIETQYF.

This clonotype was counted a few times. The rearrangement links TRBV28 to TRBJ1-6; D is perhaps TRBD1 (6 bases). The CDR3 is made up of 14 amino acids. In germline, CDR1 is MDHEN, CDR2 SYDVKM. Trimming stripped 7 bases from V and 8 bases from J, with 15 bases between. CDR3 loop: CASKGGQSHSPLHF. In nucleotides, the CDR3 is TGTGCCAGCAAGGGAGGACAGTCCCATTCACCCCTCCACTTT.

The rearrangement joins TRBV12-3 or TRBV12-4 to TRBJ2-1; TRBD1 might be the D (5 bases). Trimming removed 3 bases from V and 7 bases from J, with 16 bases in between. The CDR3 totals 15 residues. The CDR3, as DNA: TGTGCCAGCAGTTTGGGGCAGGGAAGGCGGAATGAGCAGTTCTTC. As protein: CASSLGQGRRNEQFF.

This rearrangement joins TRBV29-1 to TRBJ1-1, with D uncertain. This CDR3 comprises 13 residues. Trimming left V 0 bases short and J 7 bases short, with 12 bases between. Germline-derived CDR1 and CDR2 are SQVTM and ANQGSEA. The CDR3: CSVEEAPRDEAFF. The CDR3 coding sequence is TGCAGCGTTGAAGAGGCACCACGGGATGAAGCTTTCTTT.

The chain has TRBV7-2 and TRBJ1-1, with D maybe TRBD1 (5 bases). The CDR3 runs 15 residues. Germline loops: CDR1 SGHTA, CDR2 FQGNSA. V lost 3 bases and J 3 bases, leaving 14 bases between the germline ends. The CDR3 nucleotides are TGTGCCAGCAGCTTTAGGCAGGGTGGGGACACTGAAGCTTTCTTT. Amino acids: CASSFRQGGDTEAFF.

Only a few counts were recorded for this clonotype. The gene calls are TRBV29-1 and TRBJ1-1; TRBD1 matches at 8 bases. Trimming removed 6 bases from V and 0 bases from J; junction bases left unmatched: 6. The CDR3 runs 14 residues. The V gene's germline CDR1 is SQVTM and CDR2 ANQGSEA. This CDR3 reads CSVTPGQVNTEAFF. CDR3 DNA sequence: TGCAGCGTGACACCGGGACAGGTGAACACTGAAGCTTTCTTT. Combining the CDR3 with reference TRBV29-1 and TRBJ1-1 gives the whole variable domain SAVISQKPSRDICQRGTSLTIQCQVDSQVTMMFWYRQQPGQSLTLIATANQGSEATYESGFVIDKFPISRPNLTFSTLTVSNMSPEDSSIYLCSVTPGQVNTEAFFGQGTRLTVV.

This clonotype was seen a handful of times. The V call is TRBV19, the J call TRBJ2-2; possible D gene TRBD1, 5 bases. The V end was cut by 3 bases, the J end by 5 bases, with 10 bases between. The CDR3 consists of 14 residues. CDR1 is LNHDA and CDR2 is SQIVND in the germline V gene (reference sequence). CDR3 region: CASSISQGTGELFF. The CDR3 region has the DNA TGTGCCAGTAGTATCAGTCAGGGTACCGGGGAGCTGTTTTTT.

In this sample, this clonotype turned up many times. The CDR3 spells CAISQGRETQYF. In nucleotides, the CDR3 is TGTGCCATCAGTCAGGGGAGAGAGACCCAGTACTTC. V and J are TRBV10-3 and TRBJ2-5, with D perhaps matching TRBD1 (6 bases). V was cut by 5 bases and J by 4 bases, with 8 bases left in between. Germline V CDR1 and CDR2: ENHRY, SYGVKD. This CDR3 has 12 amino acids.

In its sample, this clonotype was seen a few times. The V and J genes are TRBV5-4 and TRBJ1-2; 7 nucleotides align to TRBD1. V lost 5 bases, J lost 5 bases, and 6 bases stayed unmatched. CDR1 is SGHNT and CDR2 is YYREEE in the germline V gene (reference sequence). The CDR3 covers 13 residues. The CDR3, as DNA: TGTGCCAGCAGTACCGGGACAGAGTATGGCTACACCTTC. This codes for CASSTGTEYGYTF.

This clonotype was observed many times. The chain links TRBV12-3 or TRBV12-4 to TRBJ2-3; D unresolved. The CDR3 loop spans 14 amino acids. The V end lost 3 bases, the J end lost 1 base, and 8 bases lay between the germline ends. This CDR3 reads CASSFQSGTDTQYF. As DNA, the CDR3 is TGTGCCAGCAGTTTTCAGTCTGGCACAGATACGCAGTATTTT.

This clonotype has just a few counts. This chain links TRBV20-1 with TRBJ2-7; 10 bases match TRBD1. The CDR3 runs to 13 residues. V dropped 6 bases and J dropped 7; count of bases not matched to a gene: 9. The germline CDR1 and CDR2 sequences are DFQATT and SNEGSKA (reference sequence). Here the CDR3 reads CSAEGGQGREQYF. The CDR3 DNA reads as TGCAGTGCCGAGGGGGGACAGGGGCGGGAGCAGTACTTC.

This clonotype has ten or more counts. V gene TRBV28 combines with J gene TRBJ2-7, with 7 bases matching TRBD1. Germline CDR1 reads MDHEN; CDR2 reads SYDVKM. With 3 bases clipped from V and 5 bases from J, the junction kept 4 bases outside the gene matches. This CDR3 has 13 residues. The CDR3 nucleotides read TGTGCCAGCAGTTTCGACAGGGTCCACGAGCAGTACTTC. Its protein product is CASSFDRVHEQYF.

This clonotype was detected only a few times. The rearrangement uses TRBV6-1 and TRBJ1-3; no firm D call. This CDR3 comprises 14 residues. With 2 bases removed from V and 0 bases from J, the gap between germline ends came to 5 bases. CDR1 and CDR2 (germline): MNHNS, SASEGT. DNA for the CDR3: TGTGCCAGCAGTGAACTCCTCTCTGGAAACACCATATATTTT. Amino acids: CASSELLSGNTIYF.

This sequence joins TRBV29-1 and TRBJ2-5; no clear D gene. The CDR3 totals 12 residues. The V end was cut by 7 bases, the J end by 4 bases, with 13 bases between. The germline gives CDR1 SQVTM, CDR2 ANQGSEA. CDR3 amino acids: CSGLRGSETQYF. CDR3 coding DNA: TGCAGCGGCCTAAGAGGCTCAGAGACCCAGTACTTC.

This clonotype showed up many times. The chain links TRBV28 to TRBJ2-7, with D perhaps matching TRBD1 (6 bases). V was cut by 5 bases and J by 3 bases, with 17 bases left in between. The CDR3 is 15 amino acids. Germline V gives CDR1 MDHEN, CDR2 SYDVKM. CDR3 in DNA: TGTGCCAGCAGTCTACCCCAGGGGCGATACTACGAGCAGTACTTC. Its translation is CASSLPQGRYYEQYF.

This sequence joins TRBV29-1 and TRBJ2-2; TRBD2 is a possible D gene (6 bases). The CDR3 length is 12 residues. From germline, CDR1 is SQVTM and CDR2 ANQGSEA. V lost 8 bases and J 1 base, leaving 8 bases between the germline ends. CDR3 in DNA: TGCAGCAGGCGGGGGAACACCGGGGAGCTGTTTTTT. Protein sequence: CSRRGNTGELFF.

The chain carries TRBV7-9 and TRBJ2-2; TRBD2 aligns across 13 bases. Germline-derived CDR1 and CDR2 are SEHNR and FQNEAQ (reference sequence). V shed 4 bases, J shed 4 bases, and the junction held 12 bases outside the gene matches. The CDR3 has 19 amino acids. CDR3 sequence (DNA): TGTGCCAGCAGCTCTACGACTAGCGGGAGGCCGAGGGGCACCGGGGAGCTGTTTTTT. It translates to CASSSTTSGRPRGTGELFF.

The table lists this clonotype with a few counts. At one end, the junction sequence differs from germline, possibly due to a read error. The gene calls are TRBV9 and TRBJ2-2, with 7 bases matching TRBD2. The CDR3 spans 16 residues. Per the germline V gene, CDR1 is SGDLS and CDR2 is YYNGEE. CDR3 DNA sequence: TGTGCCAGCAGCGCACAGCTAGCGGAGGACACCAGGGAGCTGTTTTTT. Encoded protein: CASSAQLAEDTRELFF.

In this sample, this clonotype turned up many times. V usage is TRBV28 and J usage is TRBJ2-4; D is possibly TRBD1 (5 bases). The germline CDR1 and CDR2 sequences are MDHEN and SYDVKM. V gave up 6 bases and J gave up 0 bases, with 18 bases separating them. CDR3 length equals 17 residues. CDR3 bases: TGTGCCAGCAGGTCCCGATTGACAGCTTTAGCCAAAAACATTCAGTACTTC. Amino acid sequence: CASRSRLTALAKNIQYF.